This T cell receptor beta chain was retrieved from a study of T-cell reconstitution after alpha-beta-depleted transplantation in children (dated by TCRdb to about 2016). Notes on the research overall: Using TCR repertoire profiling, the study quantitatively followed how T-cell immune reconstitution unfolded in children after TCRalphabeta/CD19-depleted allogeneic hematopoietic cell transplantation.

This clonotype was counted between two and nine times. Its antigen remains unidentified. No base-level quality is on record; no much larger clone is a single base apart. In the germline V gene, CDR1 corresponds to SGHRS and CDR2 to YFSETQ. The CDR3 numbers 14 residues from cysteine through phenylalanine. Only the CDR3 part of the read is kept: 42 bases, read in frame from the first base. V is trimmed back by 4 bases and J by 4 bases, and the junction contains 2 bases that no gene match accounts for. The library was generated by PCR. Sequencing instrument: Illumina HiSeq 2500. Molecular barcoding was employed in the preparation of TCR libraries, with unique molecular identifiers being used to normalize TCRbeta repertoire quantification. TCRdb applied fastp at Q25 and MiXCR to the public reads, then kept only in-frame beta chains. Rows are unified per CDR3 protein, each entry keeping the most common DNA and genes. The sample has around 400,000 distinct CDR3 sequences on record, 9.5% to 13% of them singletons. The ten most abundant clones make up roughly 6% of the sample.

The chain was built from TRBV5-1 and TRBJ2-2; 9 bases in between match TRBD1. The source material was PBMCs from the stem cell graft donor, sampled from the stem cell graft. This receptor was taken from a human donor who donated a stem cell graft to a child with acute myeloid leukemia. The DNA reads TGCGCCAGCAGCAGACAGGGGGGCACCGGGGAGCTGTTTTTT. Its protein reads: CASSRQGGTGELFF.